Here is one T cell receptor (beta chain) with its context. Its target is unknown. The sample comes from a study of glioma-infiltrating T cells. CDR3 length: 16 amino acids. Germline-derived CDR1 and CDR2 are SGHNT and YYREEE (reference sequence). V lost 1 base, J lost 0 bases, and 13 bases lay in between. Using RNA template, CDR3s of TCR alpha and beta were amplified with iRepertoire arm-PCR. TCRdb re-derived calls from the multiplex PCR reads in MiXCR, one entry per CDR3 protein. The data hold around 350,000 distinct CDR3 sequences, with approximately 42% observed a single time. Study-level points and caveats: Patients with low tissue-blood divergence carried a signature set of shared blood CDR3 motifs. Non-neoplastic patients had below-expected tissue-blood divergence, while all gliomas exceeded expectation. CDR3 overlap between tissue and blood was very small.

Specimen: glioma tissue, nonneoplastic brain tissue, or PBMCs (not recorded which). The chain uses TRBV5-4 and TRBJ2-5; unclear D gene. This sequence was found in a human donor with low-grade glioma or glioblastoma, undergoing nonglioma brain surgery, or in good health (not recorded which). CDR3 coding DNA: TGTGCCAGCAGCTTGATGCGTAGGCTTAACCAAGAGACCCAGTACTTC. Its translation is CASSLMRRLNQETQYF.